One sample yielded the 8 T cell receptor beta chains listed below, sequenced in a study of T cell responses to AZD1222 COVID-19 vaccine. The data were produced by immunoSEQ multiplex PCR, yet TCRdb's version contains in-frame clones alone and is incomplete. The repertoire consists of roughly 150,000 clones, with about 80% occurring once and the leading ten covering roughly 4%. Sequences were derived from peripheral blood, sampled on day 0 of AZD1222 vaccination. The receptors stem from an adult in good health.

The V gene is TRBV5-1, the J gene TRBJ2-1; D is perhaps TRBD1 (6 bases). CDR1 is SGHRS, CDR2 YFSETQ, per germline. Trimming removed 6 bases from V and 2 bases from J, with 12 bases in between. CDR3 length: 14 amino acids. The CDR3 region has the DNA TGCGCCAGCAATAAGGGGGACCCCTACAATGAGCAGTTCTTC. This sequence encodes CASNKGDPYNEQFF. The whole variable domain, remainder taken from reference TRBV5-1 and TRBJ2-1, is KAGVTQTPRYLIKTRGQQVTLSCSPISGHRSVSWYQQTPGQGLQFLFEYFSETQRNKGNFPGRFSGRQFSNSRSEMNVSTLELGDSALYLCASNKGDPYNEQFFGPGTRLTVL.

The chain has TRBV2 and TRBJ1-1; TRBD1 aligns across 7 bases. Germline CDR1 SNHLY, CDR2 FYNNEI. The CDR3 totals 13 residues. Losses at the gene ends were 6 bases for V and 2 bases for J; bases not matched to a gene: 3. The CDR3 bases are TGTGCCAGCAGGGGGACAGTTAACACTGAAGCTTTCTTT. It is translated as CASRGTVNTEAFF.

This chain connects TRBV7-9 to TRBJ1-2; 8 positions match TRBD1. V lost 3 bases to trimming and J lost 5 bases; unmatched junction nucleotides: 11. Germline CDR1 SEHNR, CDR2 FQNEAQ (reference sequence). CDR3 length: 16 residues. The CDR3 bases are TGTGCCAGCAGCTTTCAGGGGGCGCGGGATAGGTATGGCTACACCTTC. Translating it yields CASSFQGARDRYGYTF.

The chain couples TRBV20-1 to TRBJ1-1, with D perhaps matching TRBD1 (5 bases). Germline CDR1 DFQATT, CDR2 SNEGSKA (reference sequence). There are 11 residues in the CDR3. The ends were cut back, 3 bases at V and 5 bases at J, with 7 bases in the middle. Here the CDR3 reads CSASRGTEAFF. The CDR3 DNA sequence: TGCAGTGCTAGTCGGGGGACTGAAGCTTTCTTT.

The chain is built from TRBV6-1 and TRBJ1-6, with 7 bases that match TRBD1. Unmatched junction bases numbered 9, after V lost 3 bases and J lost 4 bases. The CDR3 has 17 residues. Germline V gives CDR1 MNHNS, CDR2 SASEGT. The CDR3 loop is CASSDDPLGQYNSPLHF. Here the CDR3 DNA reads TGTGCCAGCAGTGACGATCCCTTGGGACAGTATAATTCACCCCTCCACTTT.

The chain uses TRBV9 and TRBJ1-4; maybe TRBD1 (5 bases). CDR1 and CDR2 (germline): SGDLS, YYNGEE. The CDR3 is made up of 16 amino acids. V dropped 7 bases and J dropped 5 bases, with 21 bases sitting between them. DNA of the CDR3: TGTGCCAGCGGATCTTCTGGGGCCTTATTAAATGAAAAACTGTTTTTT. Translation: CASGSSGALLNEKLFF.

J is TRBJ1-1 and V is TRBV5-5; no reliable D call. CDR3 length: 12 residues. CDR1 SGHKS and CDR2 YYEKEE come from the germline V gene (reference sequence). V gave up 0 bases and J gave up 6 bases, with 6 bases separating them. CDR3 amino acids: CASSLESPEAFF. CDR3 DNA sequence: TGTGCCAGCAGCTTGGAATCCCCTGAAGCTTTCTTT.

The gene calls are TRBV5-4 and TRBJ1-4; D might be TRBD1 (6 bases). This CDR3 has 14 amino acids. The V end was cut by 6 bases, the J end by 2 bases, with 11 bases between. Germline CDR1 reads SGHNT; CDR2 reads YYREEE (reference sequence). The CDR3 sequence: CASTLDRTNEKLFF. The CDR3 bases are TGTGCCAGCACCCTCGACAGGACTAATGAAAAACTGTTTTTT.